Sequencing of this T cell receptor beta chain was carried out in a study of shared clonotypes between healthy human individuals. Generated by immunoSEQ multiplex PCR, the TCRdb table keeps only in-frame clones and is missing some. The table records about 95,000 clones, less than 80% of them present only once. This clone showed up just a few times. The sequenced material came from memory CD8+ T cells sorted from blood. Indicated subset: CD45RO+ cells pooled with CCR7-negative TemRA cells. This receptor was taken from a man aged 25 to 40 in good health.

This CDR3 reads CASSEGGAGMGGYTF. In DNA, the CDR3 is TGTGCCAGCAGCGAGGGAGGGGCGGGGATGGGTGGCTACACCTTC. The V and J genes are TRBV9 and TRBJ1-2; perhaps TRBD1 as D (5 bases). The CDR3 sequence is 15 residues long. Germline CDR1 SGDLS, CDR2 YYNGEE. Trimming cost V 3 bases and J 7 bases, with 19 bases left between them.